The 5 T cell receptor beta chains given below trace back to one sample, sequenced in a study of cytomegalovirus exposure and HLA in healthy donors. The primer mix had 60 Vbeta and 13 Jbeta primers. Here immunoSEQ multiplex PCR was the method, and the copy in TCRdb shows in-frame clones only, minus some. The sample contains around 67,000 clones, roughly 69% of which appear only once. The specimen sequenced was PBMCs. The receptors were gathered from a woman aged 50 to 60 in good health and CMV-seronegative.

CDR3 in amino acids: CASSIWTGSNTEAFF. As DNA, the CDR3 is TGTGCCAGCAGCATATGGACAGGGTCGAACACTGAAGCTTTCTTT. This sequence joins TRBV5-8 and TRBJ1-1; 8 bases fit TRBD1. J was trimmed by 1 base and V by 4 bases; bases with no gene match: 6. CDR3 size: 15 residues. Germline V gene lookup returns CDR1 SGHTS and CDR2 YDEGEE.

The V and J genes are TRBV30 and TRBJ2-1; D ambiguous. Trimming removed 0 bases from V and 3 bases from J, with 9 bases in between. Germline-derived CDR1 and CDR2 are GTSNPN and SVGIG (reference sequence). The CDR3 is 14 residues long. The CDR3 DNA reads TGTGCCTGGAGTGTGAGTAGTATCTACAATGAGCAGTTCTTC. Residues: CAWSVSSIYNEQFF. Looking up the rest from reference TRBV30 and TRBJ2-1 gives the full variable domain: SQTIHQWPATLVQPVGSPLSLECTVEGTSNPNLYWYRQAAGRGLQLLFYSVGIGQISSEVPQNLSASRPQDRQFILSSKKLLLSDSGFYLCAWSVSSIYNEQFFGPGTRLTVL.

The genes are TRBV29-1 and TRBJ1-4; D uncertain. The V and J ends lost 5 bases and 0 bases respectively, with 10 bases between them. The CDR3 loop spans 14 amino acids. Germline V gene lookup returns CDR1 SQVTM and CDR2 ANQGSEA. Here the CDR3 reads CSVFEVATNEKLFF. The DNA of the CDR3 is TGCAGCGTTTTCGAGGTCGCAACTAATGAAAAACTGTTTTTT. The whole variable domain, filled in from reference TRBV29-1 and TRBJ1-4, reads SAVISQKPSRDICQRGTSLTIQCQVDSQVTMMFWYRQQPGQSLTLIATANQGSEATYESGFVIDKFPISRPNLTFSTLTVSNMSPEDSSIYLCSVFEVATNEKLFFGSGTQLSVL.

The CDR3 coding sequence is TGTGCCAGCAGCCACGGACTAGCGGGGGAGTACGAGCAGTACTTC. It translates to CASSHGLAGEYEQYF. The rearrangement uses TRBV11-2 and TRBJ2-7, with TRBD2 matching 13 bases. Germline V CDR1 and CDR2: SGHAT, FQNNGV. Trimming at V came to 5 bases and at J to 4 bases, leaving 5 bases not matched to a gene. CDR3 length: 15 amino acids.

The chain is built from TRBV7-9 and TRBJ1-1; D gene unclear. Trimming removed 6 bases from V and 5 bases from J, with 13 bases in between. Germline loops: CDR1 SEHNR, CDR2 FQNEAQ (reference sequence). This CDR3 has 13 amino acids. CDR3: CASSRPEVTEAFF. The CDR3 region has the DNA TGTGCCAGCAGTCGTCCGGAGGTGACTGAAGCTTTCTTT.